The 8 T cell receptor beta chains reported below all come from one sample, sequenced in a study of graft-versus-host responses after intestinal transplantation. This table comes from immunoSEQ multiplex PCR, and its TCRdb copy is limited to in-frame clones, with some not included. Of 50,000 to 75,000 clones listed, 89% were seen once; the top ten hold roughly 1.7%. Processed graft tissue released its intraepithelial and lamina propria lymphocytes. The sample consisted of ileum tissue, taken about 350 days after transplant. The receptors shown here come from a human patient who received an intestinal transplant, so some T cells may come from the graft donor.

The V gene is TRBV23-1, the J gene TRBJ2-7; D is unclear. TRBV23-1 counts as an open reading frame of uncertain function. V lost 0 bases and J lost 0, with 12 bases in between. The CDR3 has 16 residues. The CDR3 is CASSQSKGRRSYEQYF. DNA of the CDR3: TGCGCCAGCAGTCAATCGAAAGGACGTCGCTCCTACGAGCAGTACTTC.

The rearrangement joins TRBV6-5 to TRBJ2-3; D remains unclear. Germline V gene lookup returns CDR1 MNHEY and CDR2 SVGAGI. Trimming removed 0 bases at V and 11 bases at J, with 12 bases between. There are 13 residues in the CDR3. CDR3 sequence: CASSYSAPPGQYF. CDR3 DNA: TGTGCCAGCAGTTACTCTGCCCCCCCGGGGCAGTATTTT.

The chain couples TRBV11-1 to TRBJ2-1; D remains ambiguous. The germline V and J ends were trimmed by 1 base and 1 base, with 2 bases remaining between them. The germline V gene encodes CDR1 SGHAT and CDR2 FQDESV (reference sequence). There are 13 residues in the CDR3. The CDR3 region is CASSLGSYNEQFF. Here the CDR3 DNA reads TGTGCCAGCAGCTTAGGATCCTACAATGAGCAGTTCTTC.

The chain employs TRBV6-5 and TRBJ1-5; D remains unclear. Germline lookup yields CDR1 MNHEY and CDR2 SVGAGI. The CDR3 is 13 residues long. V was clipped by 4 bases and J by 7 bases, with 11 bases between them. The CDR3 loop is CASSSIDGQPQHF. The CDR3 DNA reads as TGTGCCAGCAGTTCCATCGACGGACAGCCCCAGCATTTT.

This sequence joins TRBV29-1 and TRBJ2-1, with 14 bases aligning to TRBD2. V was clipped by 4 bases and J by 7 bases; unmatched bases: 3. Looked up from germline, CDR1 is SQVTM and CDR2 is ANQGSEA. The length of the CDR3 is 14 residues. CDR3 sequence reads: CSVVGLAGENEQFF. CDR3 nucleotide sequence: TGCAGCGTTGTGGGACTAGCGGGAGAAAATGAGCAGTTCTTC.

The V gene is TRBV5-1, the J gene TRBJ2-7, with a weak D call TRBD2 (6 bases). CDR1 SGHRS and CDR2 YFSETQ come from the germline V gene. This CDR3 is 16 amino acids long. V gave up 0 bases and J gave up 0 bases, with 13 bases separating them. The DNA of the CDR3 is TGCGCCAGCAGCTTGGGGCAGGTCGGGGGCTCCTACGAGCAGTACTTC. As protein: CASSLGQVGGSYEQYF.

The chain recombines TRBV6-1 with TRBJ1-1, with unresolved D. Looked up from germline, CDR1 is MNHNS and CDR2 is SASEGT. The V gene lost 7 bases and the J gene lost 0 bases, with 9 bases spanning the gap. The CDR3 is made up of 13 amino acids. CDR3 protein: CASIERLNTEAFF. CDR3 nucleotide sequence: TGTGCCAGCATTGAGCGGTTGAACACTGAAGCTTTCTTT.

This sequence joins TRBV9 and TRBJ2-1; TRBD2 is a possible D gene (5 bases). With 1 base removed from V and 10 bases from J, the gap between germline ends came to 9 bases. This CDR3 is 12 amino acids long. Germline loops: CDR1 SGDLS, CDR2 YYNGEE. Here the CDR3 reads CASSVFRGEQFF. CDR3 in DNA: TGTGCCAGCAGCGTATTCCGGGGAGAGCAGTTCTTC.